Below, one TCR beta chain is given with its context. These data originate in a study of shared clonotypes between healthy human individuals. Naive CD8 isolation took CD45RO-negative cells positively selected for CCR7 and excluded terminally differentiated effector memory CD45RA+ cells. The test was conducted at deep level. TCRdb's table, derived via immunoSEQ multiplex PCR, lists solely in-frame clones and lacks some. The sample lists some 2 million clones, about 95% occurring once. Sequenced input: naive CD8+ T cells sorted from blood. The TCR was taken from a man aged 18 to 29 in good health.

This CDR3 is CASSQDWAGEADEQYF. Written as DNA, the CDR3 is TGCGCCAGCAGCCAAGATTGGGCAGGAGAGGCAGACGAGCAGTACTTC. This rearrangement joins TRBV4-1 to TRBJ2-7, with no clear D. Germline V gives CDR1 MGHRA, CDR2 YSYEKL. This CDR3 has 16 amino acids. Trimming shortened V by 0 bases and J by 5 bases, and 17 bases separated the two germline ends.